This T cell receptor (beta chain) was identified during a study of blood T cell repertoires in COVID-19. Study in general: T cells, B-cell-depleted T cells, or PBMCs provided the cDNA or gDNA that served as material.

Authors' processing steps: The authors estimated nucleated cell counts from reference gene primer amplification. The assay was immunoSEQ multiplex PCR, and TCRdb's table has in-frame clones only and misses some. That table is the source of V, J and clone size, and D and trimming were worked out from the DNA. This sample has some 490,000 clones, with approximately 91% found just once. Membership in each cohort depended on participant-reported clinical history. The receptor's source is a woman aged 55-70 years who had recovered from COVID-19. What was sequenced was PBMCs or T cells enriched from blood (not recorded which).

The CDR3 loop reads CASSQDYSGGKEADTQYF. In DNA form, the CDR3 reads TGTGCCAGCAGCCAAGACTATAGCGGGGGCAAAGAGGCAGATACGCAGTATTTT. J is TRBJ2-3 and V is TRBV4-2, with 9 nucleotides matching TRBD2. The CDR3 is 18 amino acids. Losses at the gene ends were 0 bases for V and 4 bases for J; bases not matched to a gene: 11. Germline-derived CDR1 and CDR2 are LGHNA and YNFKEQ.